This TCR beta chain was identified during a study of sequential checkpoint blockade in melanoma. Turning to the study itself: Maintenance nivolumab came after either treatment sequence.

After removal of 2 bases from V and 4 bases from J, the junction contained 2 bases not matched to a gene. Germline V lookup: CDR1 SQVTM, CDR2 ANQGSEA. There are 13 residues in the CDR3. Assay: immunoSEQ multiplex PCR; the TCRdb copy retains only in-frame clones and omits some. The sample contains over 10,000 clones, about 61% of which appear only once. Treatment reported: randomized to nivolumab then ipilimumab (arm A) or the reverse (arm B). No patient had prior DNA-damaging chemotherapy. Live CD3+CD8+ CD19− CD56− cells were sorted from PBMCs. This clone has only a few counts. The starting material was CD8+ T cells sorted from blood (inferred from file names), obtained from a patient given nivolumab and ipilimumab in sequence. The TCR sequence derives from a human donor with melanoma. This sequence joins TRBV29-1 and TRBJ2-5; 9 nucleotides match TRBD2. The CDR3 is CSVELGLAETQYF. In nucleotides, the CDR3 is TGCAGCGTTGAATTGGGACTAGCAGAGACCCAGTACTTC.